The rows below give T cell receptor beta chains drawn from one sample of a study of blood T cell repertoires in COVID-19. Profiled with immunoSEQ multiplex PCR; TCRdb holds only in-frame clones, not every one. The sample lists about 160,000 clones, around four fifths occurring once. The source material was peripheral blood. These receptors all stem from an elderly woman with acute or convalescent COVID-19. Both conserved end residues are part of each CDR3. A D gene is named only where the DNA matches it firmly. Clone size is not always given. Where it is, it says once, few, many or a class for expanded clones.

CDR3aa	CDR3nt	j_gene	v_gene	d_gene	abundance
CASSYPGTGNQPQHF	TGTGCCAGCAGTTACCCCGGGACAGGCAATCAGCCCCAGCATTTT	TRBJ1-5	TRBV6-5	TRBD1	.
CASSLRPRGYGYTF	TGTGCCAGCAGTTTAAGGCCCAGGGGCTATGGCTACACCTTC	TRBJ1-2	TRBV28	.	.
CAISSPTPLAGLPDTQYF	TGTGCCATCAGTTCCCCAACCCCACTAGCGGGCCTTCCGGATACGCAGTATTTT	TRBJ2-3	TRBV10-3	TRBD2	.
CASSDLDGQPQHF	TGTGCCAGCAGTGACTTAGACGGGCAGCCCCAGCATTTT	TRBJ1-5	TRBV6-4	.	.
CASSLRGSPYYGYTF	TGTGCCAGCAGCTTAAGAGGCTCCCCCTACTATGGCTACACCTTC	TRBJ1-2	TRBV7-2	.	.
CASSRTGLNQPQHF	TGTGCCAGTAGTAGGACAGGGTTGAATCAGCCCCAGCATTTT	TRBJ1-5	TRBV19	TRBD1	.
CASSPPGRGYGYTF	TGTGCCAGCTCACCACCGGGGAGAGGATATGGCTACACCTTC	TRBJ1-2	TRBV18	.	once
CASSAAGGQFF	TGTGCCAGCAGTGCCGCGGGTGGGCAGTTCTTC	TRBJ2-1	TRBV2	.	.
CASSRRQGSSGNTIYF	TGTGCCAGCAGCCGCCGACAGGGAAGCTCTGGAAACACCATATATTTT	TRBJ1-3	TRBV3-1/TRBV3-2	TRBD1	.
CASSALRAGSSYNEQFF	TGTGCCAGCAGCGCACTAAGAGCGGGTAGCTCCTACAATGAGCAGTTCTTC	TRBJ2-1	TRBV5-4	.	.
CASSLTARSTEAFF	TGTGCCAGCAGTTTAACGGCCCGGAGCACTGAAGCTTTCTTT	TRBJ1-1	TRBV28	.	few
CASSLSRGPYEQYF	TGTGCCAGCAGTTTAAGCAGGGGGCCATACGAGCAGTACTTC	TRBJ2-7	TRBV27	TRBD1	.
CASSRRGQGVFQPQHF	TGTGCCAGCAGCCGCCGCGGACAGGGGGTATTTCAGCCCCAGCATTTT	TRBJ1-5	TRBV6-2/TRBV6-3	TRBD1	.
CASRVGTTTDTQYF	TGTGCCAGTAGGGTGGGGACAACCACAGATACGCAGTATTTT	TRBJ2-3	TRBV19	.	.
CASSTGLSPSYNEQFF	TGCGCCAGCAGCACCGGACTGAGCCCCTCCTACAATGAGCAGTTCTTC	TRBJ2-1	TRBV5-1	.	.
CATSDFAKGFGTGELFF	TGTGCCACCAGTGATTTCGCAAAGGGGTTCGGAACCGGGGAGCTGTTTTTT	TRBJ2-2	TRBV24-1	.	few
CASSHPWTSGRRKRELFF	TGTGCCAGCAGCCACCCCTGGACTAGCGGGAGGAGAAAACGGGAGCTGTTTTTT	TRBJ2-2	TRBV3-1/TRBV3-2	TRBD2	.
CASSYEPGTYEQYF	TGTGCCAGCAGTTACGAGCCGGGGACCTACGAGCAGTACTTC	TRBJ2-7	TRBV6-6	.	.
CASSFLGAEAFF	TGCGCCAGCAGCTTCTTAGGGGCTGAAGCTTTCTTT	TRBJ1-1	TRBV5-1	.	.
CASSLVIPGLNEQFF	TGTGCCAGCAGCTTAGTGATTCCGGGTCTCAATGAGCAGTTCTTC	TRBJ2-1	TRBV7-9	.	.
CASSRGLAGGSSYNEQFF	TGTGCCAGCAGTCGGGGACTAGCGGGAGGAAGCTCCTACAATGAGCAGTTCTTC	TRBJ2-1	TRBV6-6	TRBD2	.
CASSLGTLSSVQFF	TGTGCCAGCAGCCTAGGGACTCTCAGCTCGGTGCAGTTCTTC	TRBJ2-1	TRBV5-5	.	once
CASSPTGRTNTGELFF	TGTGCCAGCAGCCCGACAGGGAGGACGAACACCGGGGAGCTGTTTTTT	TRBJ2-2	TRBV7-2	.	.
CASSQGRSGGNAYEQYF	TGTGCCAGCAGCCAAGGGCGGTCAGGGGGCAATGCCTACGAGCAGTACTTC	TRBJ2-7	TRBV4-2	TRBD1	.
CASSRTGGSGDTQYF	TGTGCCAGCAGCCGGACAGGTGGGAGTGGGGATACGCAGTATTTT	TRBJ2-3	TRBV7-9	TRBD1	.
CASSIGTYSSYNEQFF	TGTGCCAGTAGTATAGGGACTTACAGCTCCTACAATGAGCAGTTCTTC	TRBJ2-1	TRBV19	.	.
CASSEGGAQETQYF	TGTGCCAGTAGCGAAGGGGGGGCTCAAGAGACCCAGTACTTC	TRBJ2-5	TRBV19	.	.
CASSLAGRPDNEQFF	TGTGCCAGCAGCTTAGCCGGGAGGCCGGACAATGAGCAGTTCTTC	TRBJ2-1	TRBV11-2	TRBD2	few
CASSFSADTQYF	TGTGCCAGCAGCTTTAGCGCAGATACGCAGTATTTT	TRBJ2-3	TRBV5-5	.	.
CSATETGRAFIYTF	TGCAGCGCAACGGAGACAGGTCGGGCCTTCATCTACACCTTC	TRBJ1-2	TRBV29-1	.	.
CASSFDYYEQYF	TGCGCCAGCAGCTTTGACTACTACGAGCAGTACTTC	TRBJ2-7	TRBV5-1	.	.
CASSRNAGLAGIETQYF	TGCGCCAGCAGCAGGAACGCGGGACTAGCGGGGATAGAGACCCAGTACTTC	TRBJ2-5	TRBV5-1	TRBD2	.
CASSPTGGPYSPLHF	TGTGCCAGCAGCCCAACGGGGGGACCCTATTCACCCCTCCACTTT	TRBJ1-6	TRBV7-9	.	.
CASSVVGGSYNEQFF	TGTGCCAGCAGCGTAGTGGGGGGCTCCTACAATGAGCAGTTCTTC	TRBJ2-1	TRBV9	.	.
CASSRRGEVNEQYF	TGTGCCAGCAGCCGCCGAGGAGAGGTGAACGAGCAGTACTTC	TRBJ2-7	TRBV5-4	.	.
CASTDRGRDEKLFF	TGTGCCAGCACAGACAGGGGGCGCGATGAAAAACTGTTTTTT	TRBJ1-4	TRBV3-1/TRBV3-2	TRBD1	.
CASSQVQAGGSLSYF	TGTGCCAGCAGCCAAGTACAAGCGGGGGGGTCTCTATCATACTTC	TRBJ2-5	TRBV3-1/TRBV3-2	TRBD2	.
CASSSSRDRGAYTF	TGTGCCAGCAGCTCCAGCCGGGACAGGGGTGCCTACACCTTC	TRBJ1-2	TRBV5-6	TRBD1	few
CASSLAGGETQYF	TGTGCCAGCAGCTTAGCGGGAGGAGAGACCCAGTACTTC	TRBJ2-5	TRBV11-3	TRBD2	.
CASSPMGGSVNEQFF	TGCGCCAGCAGCCCTATGGGCGGGAGTGTGAATGAGCAGTTCTTC	TRBJ2-1	TRBV5-1	TRBD2	.
CASSPGGQGLNYGYTF	TGTGCCAGCAGTCCGGGGGGACAGGGGCTTAACTATGGCTACACCTTC	TRBJ1-2	TRBV28	TRBD1	.